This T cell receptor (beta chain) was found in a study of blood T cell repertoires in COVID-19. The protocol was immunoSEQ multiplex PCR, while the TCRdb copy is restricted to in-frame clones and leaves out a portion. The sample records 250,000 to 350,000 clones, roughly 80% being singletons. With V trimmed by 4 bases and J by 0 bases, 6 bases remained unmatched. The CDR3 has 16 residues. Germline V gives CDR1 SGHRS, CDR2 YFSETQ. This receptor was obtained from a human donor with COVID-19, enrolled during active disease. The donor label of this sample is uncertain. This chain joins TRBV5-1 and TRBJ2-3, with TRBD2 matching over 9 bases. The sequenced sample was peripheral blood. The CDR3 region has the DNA TGCGCCAGCAGCCTTGGGACTAGCCTTAGCACAGATACGCAGTATTTT. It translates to CASSLGTSLSTDTQYF.